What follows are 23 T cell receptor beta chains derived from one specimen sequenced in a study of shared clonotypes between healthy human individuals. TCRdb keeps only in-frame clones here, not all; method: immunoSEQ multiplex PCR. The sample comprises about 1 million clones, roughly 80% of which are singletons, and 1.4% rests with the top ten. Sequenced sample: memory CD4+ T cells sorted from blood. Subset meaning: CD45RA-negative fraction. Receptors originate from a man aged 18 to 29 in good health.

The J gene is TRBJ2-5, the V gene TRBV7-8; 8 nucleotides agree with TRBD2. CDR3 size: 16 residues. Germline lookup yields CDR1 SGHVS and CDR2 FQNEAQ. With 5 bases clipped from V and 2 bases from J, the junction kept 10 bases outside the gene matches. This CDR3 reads CASSPGGTSGQETQYF. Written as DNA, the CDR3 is TGTGCCAGCAGCCCGGGGGGGACTTCAGGACAAGAGACCCAGTACTTC.

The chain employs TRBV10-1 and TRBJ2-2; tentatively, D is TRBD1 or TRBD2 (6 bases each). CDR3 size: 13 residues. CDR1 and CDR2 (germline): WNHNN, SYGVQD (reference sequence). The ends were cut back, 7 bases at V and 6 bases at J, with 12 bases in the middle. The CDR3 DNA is TGCGCCAGCACCGGAGGGGGAGCCGGGGAGCTGTTTTTT. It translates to CASTGGGAGELFF.

Written as DNA, the CDR3 is TGTGCCAGCAGTTCCCGGACTTTAAGCTCCTACGAGCAGTACTTC. Its translation is CASSSRTLSSYEQYF. The chain recombines TRBV6-6 with TRBJ2-7, with D tentatively TRBD2 (5 bases). The CDR3 is 15 residues long. V lost 4 bases and J 0 bases, leaving 13 bases between the germline ends. CDR1 and CDR2 from the germline V gene are MNHNY and SVGAGI (reference sequence).

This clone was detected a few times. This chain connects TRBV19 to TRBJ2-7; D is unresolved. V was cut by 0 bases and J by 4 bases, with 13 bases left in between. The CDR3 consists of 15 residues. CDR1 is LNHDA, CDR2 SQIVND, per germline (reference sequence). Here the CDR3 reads CASSIDIGSVYEQYF. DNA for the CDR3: TGTGCCAGTAGTATAGATATAGGCTCCGTTTACGAGCAGTACTTC.

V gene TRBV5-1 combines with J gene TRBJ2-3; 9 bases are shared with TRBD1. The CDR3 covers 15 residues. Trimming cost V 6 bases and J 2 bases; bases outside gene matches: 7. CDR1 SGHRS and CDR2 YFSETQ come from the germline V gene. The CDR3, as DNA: TGCGCCAGCAAACCAGGGACAGGGATCACAGATACGCAGTATTTT. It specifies CASKPGTGITDTQYF.

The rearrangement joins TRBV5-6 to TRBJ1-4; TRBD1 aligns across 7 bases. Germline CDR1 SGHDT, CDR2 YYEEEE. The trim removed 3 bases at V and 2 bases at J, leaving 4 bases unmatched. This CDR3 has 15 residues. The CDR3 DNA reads TGTGCCAGCAGCTCGCAGGGGGGCACTAATGAAAAACTGTTTTTT. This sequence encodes CASSSQGGTNEKLFF.

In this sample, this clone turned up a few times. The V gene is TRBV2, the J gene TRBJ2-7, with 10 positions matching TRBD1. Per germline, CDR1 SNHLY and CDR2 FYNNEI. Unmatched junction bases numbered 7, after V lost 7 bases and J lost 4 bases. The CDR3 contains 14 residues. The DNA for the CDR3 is TGTGCCAGCACCCTGGGACAGGGGTCATACGAGCAGTACTTC. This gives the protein CASTLGQGSYEQYF.

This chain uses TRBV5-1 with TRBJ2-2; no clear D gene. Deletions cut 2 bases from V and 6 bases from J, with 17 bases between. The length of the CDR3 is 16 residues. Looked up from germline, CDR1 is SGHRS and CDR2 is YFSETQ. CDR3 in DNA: TGCGCCAGCAGCTTCATAGGTTCTCTCGGGTCCGGGGAGCTGTTTTTT. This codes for CASSFIGSLGSGELFF.

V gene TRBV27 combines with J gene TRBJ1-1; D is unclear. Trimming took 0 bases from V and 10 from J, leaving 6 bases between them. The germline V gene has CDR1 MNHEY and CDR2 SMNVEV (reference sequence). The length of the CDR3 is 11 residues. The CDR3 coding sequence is TGTGCCAGCAGTTTATCAGGGCGAGCTTTCTTT. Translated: CASSLSGRAFF.

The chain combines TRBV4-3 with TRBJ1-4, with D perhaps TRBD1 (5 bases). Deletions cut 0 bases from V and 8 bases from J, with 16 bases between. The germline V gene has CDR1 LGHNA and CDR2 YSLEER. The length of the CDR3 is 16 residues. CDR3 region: CASSQDFQGVDEKLFF. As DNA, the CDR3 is TGCGCCAGCAGCCAAGATTTTCAGGGTGTTGACGAAAAACTGTTTTTT.

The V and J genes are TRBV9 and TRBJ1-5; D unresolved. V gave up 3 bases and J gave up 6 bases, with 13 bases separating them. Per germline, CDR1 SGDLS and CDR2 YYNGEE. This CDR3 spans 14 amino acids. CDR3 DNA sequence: TGTGCCAGCAGCGACGGGCCTAAAGGTCAGCCCCAGCATTTT. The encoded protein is CASSDGPKGQPQHF.

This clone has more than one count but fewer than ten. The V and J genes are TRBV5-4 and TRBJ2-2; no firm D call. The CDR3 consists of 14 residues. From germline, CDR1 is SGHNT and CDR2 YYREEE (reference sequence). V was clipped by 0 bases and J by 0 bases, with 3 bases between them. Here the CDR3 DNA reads TGTGCCAGCAGCTTGGGCCCGAACACCGGGGAGCTGTTTTTT. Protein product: CASSLGPNTGELFF.

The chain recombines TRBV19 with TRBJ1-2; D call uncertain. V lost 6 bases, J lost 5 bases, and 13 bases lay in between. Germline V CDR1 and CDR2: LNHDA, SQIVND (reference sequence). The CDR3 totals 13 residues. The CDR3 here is CASRITVGYGYTF. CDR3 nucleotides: TGTGCCAGTAGAATCACGGTGGGGTATGGCTACACCTTC.

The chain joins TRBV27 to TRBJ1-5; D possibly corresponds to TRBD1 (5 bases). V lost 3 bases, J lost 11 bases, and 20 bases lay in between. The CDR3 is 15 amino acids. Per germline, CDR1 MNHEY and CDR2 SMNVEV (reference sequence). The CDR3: CASSLGGGREVTQHF. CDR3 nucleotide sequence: TGTGCCAGCAGTTTGGGTGGTGGCAGGGAAGTCACCCAGCATTTT.

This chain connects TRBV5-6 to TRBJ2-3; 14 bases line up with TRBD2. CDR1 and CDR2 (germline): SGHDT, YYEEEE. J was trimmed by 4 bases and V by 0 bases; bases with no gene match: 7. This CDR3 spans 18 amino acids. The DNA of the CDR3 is TGTGCCAGCAGCTTGGTAGGGACTAGCGGGAGACGGGCAGATACGCAGTATTTT. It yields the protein CASSLVGTSGRRADTQYF.

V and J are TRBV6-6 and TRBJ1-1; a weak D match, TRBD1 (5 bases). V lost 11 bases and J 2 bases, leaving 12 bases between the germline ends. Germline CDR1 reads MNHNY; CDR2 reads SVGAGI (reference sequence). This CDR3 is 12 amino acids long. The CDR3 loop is CAARGGNTEAFF. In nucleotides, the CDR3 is TGTGCCGCCCGTGGGGGTAACACTGAAGCTTTCTTT.

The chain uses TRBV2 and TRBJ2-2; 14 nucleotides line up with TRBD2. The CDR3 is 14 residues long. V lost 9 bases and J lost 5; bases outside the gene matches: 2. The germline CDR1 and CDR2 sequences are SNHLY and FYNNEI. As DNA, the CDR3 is TGTGCCAGTAGACTAGCGGGAGGGACCGGGGAGCTGTTTTTT. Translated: CASRLAGGTGELFF.

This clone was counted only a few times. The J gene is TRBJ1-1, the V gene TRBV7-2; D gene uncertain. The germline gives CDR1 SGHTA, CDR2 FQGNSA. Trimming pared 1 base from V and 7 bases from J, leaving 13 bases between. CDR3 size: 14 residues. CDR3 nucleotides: TGTGCCAGCAGCTTAGGATCCCGGGCGGGTGAAGCTTTCTTT. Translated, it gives CASSLGSRAGEAFF.

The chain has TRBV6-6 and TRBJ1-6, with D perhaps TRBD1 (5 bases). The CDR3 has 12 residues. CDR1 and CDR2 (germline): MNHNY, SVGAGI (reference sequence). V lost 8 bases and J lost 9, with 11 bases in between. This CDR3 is CASRGSLSPLHF. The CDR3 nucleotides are TGTGCCAGCCGGGGGAGTCTTTCACCCCTCCACTTT.

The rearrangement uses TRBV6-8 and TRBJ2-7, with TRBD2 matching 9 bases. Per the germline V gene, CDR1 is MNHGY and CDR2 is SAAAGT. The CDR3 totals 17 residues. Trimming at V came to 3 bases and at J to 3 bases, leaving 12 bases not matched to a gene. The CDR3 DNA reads TGTGCCAGCAGTTATCTACTCCTAGCGGGACCCTTCTACGAGCAGTACTTC. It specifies CASSYLLLAGPFYEQYF.

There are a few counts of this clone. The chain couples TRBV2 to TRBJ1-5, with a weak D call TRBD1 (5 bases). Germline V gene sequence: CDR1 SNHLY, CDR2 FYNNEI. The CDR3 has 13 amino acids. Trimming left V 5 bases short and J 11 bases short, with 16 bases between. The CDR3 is CASSLGTPPAQHF. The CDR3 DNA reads TGTGCCAGCAGTCTGGGGACTCCCCCAGCCCAGCATTTT.

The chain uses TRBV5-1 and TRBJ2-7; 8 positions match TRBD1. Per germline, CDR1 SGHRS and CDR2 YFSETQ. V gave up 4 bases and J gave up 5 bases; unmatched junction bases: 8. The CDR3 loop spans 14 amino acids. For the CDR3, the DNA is TGCGCCAGCAGCCCGTGGACAGGGCGGGACGAGCAGTACTTC. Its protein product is CASSPWTGRDEQYF.

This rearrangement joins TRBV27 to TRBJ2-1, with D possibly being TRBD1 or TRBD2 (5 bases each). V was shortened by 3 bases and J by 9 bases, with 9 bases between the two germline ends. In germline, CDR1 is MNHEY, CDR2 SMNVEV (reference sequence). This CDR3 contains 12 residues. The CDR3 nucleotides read TGTGCCAGCAGTTTCCTCGGGACTGAGCAGTTCTTC. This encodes CASSFLGTEQFF.